Listed here are 26 T cell receptor beta chains from one sample, sequenced in a study of shared clonotypes between healthy human individuals. Positive CCR7 selection of CD45RO-negative cells yielded the naive CD8 cells, and terminally differentiated effector memory CD45RA+ cells were excluded. The repertoire was sequenced with immunoSEQ multiplex PCR; TCRdb's copy has only in-frame clones and lacks some. In the table there are a few hundred thousand clones, about 95% of which are singletons. What was sequenced was naive CD8+ T cells sorted from blood. The source is a woman in her twenties or thirties in good health.

CDR3 protein: CASSSPATGDNEQFF. The DNA of the CDR3 is TGTGCCAGCAGCTCCCCCGCTACAGGAGACAATGAGCAGTTCTTC. The V and J genes are TRBV5-4 and TRBJ2-1; D is possibly TRBD1 (5 bases). This CDR3 contains 15 residues. V dropped 3 bases and J dropped 5 bases, with 15 bases sitting between them. The germline gives CDR1 SGHNT, CDR2 YYREEE (reference sequence).

This clone has just one count. This chain links TRBV2 with TRBJ1-1, with no clear D. Trimming pared 4 bases from V and 3 bases from J, leaving 9 bases between. Germline CDR1 SNHLY, CDR2 FYNNEI. The CDR3 is made up of 13 amino acids. The CDR3 here is CASSGERHTEAFF. In nucleotides, the CDR3 is TGTGCCAGCAGTGGAGAGAGGCACACTGAAGCTTTCTTT.

The gene calls are TRBV27 and TRBJ2-3; D may correspond to TRBD1 or TRBD2 (6 bases each). The CDR3 consists of 17 residues. Germline CDR1 MNHEY, CDR2 SMNVEV (reference sequence). V was clipped by 6 bases and J by 2 bases, with 21 bases between them. CDR3 nucleotides: TGTGCCAGCAGCGAGGTCGGGGGCGGGGCGGCCACAGATACGCAGTATTTT. It translates to CASSEVGGGAATDTQYF.

V gene TRBV28 combines with J gene TRBJ2-7, with 9 bases identical to TRBD1. The CDR3 is made up of 15 amino acids. Germline CDR1 is MDHEN and CDR2 is SYDVKM. Trimming removed 3 bases from V and 3 bases from J; junction bases left unmatched: 6. The CDR3 DNA reads TGTGCCAGCAGTTTGTCGGGACAGGGTAACTACGAGCAGTACTTC. Encoded protein: CASSLSGQGNYEQYF. The full variable domain, with the rest looked up from reference TRBV28 and TRBJ2-7, is DVKVTQSSRYLVKRTGEKVFLECVQDMDHENMFWYRQDPGLGLRLIYFSYDVKMKEKGDIPEGYSVSREKKERFSLILESASTNQTSMYLCASSLSGQGNYEQYFGPGTRLTVT.

The rearrangement joins TRBV28 to TRBJ1-5; 9 bases are shared with TRBD1. V shed 6 bases and J 2 bases; nucleotides not matched to a gene: 5. The CDR3 loop spans 15 amino acids. The V gene's germline CDR1 is MDHEN and CDR2 SYDVKM. CDR3 region: CASRHGTGRNQPQHF. The CDR3 DNA reads TGTGCCAGCAGGCACGGGACAGGGCGCAATCAGCCCCAGCATTTT.

The chain carries TRBV27 and TRBJ2-7; D unclear. Per germline, CDR1 MNHEY and CDR2 SMNVEV (reference sequence). V was shortened by 5 bases and J by 0 bases, with 11 bases between the two germline ends. CDR3 length: 14 residues. CDR3 residues: CASSPRGASYEQYF. In DNA, the CDR3 is TGTGCCAGCAGTCCCCGTGGAGCCTCCTACGAGCAGTACTTC.

The chain combines TRBV4-1 with TRBJ2-7, with a tentative D call TRBD1 (5 bases). The CDR3 totals 15 residues. Germline V gene data show CDR1 as MGHRA and CDR2 as YSYEKL. Trimming stripped 0 bases from V and 4 bases from J, with 13 bases between. CDR3 sequence (DNA): TGCGCCAGCAGCCAAGATGTAGGACACAGTTACGAGCAGTACTTC. Translation gives CASSQDVGHSYEQYF.

The chain recombines TRBV7-9 with TRBJ2-5; 7 bases are a match to TRBD2. Trimming removed 5 bases from V and 0 bases from J; junction bases left unmatched: 3. The CDR3 has 14 residues. Germline V CDR1 and CDR2: SEHNR, FQNEAQ (reference sequence). Here the CDR3 reads CASSPGGYQETQYF. The DNA of the CDR3 is TGTGCCAGCAGCCCCGGGGGGTACCAAGAGACCCAGTACTTC.

This chain links TRBV19 with TRBJ1-2; D may be TRBD1 (5 bases). The CDR3 loop spans 14 amino acids. In germline, CDR1 is LNHDA, CDR2 SQIVND (reference sequence). With 4 bases removed from V and 5 bases from J, the gap between germline ends came to 14 bases. The CDR3 DNA follows: TGTGCCAGTAGTAAGGGACTTTGGGAGTATGGCTACACCTTC. As protein: CASSKGLWEYGYTF.

DNA for the CDR3: TGTGCCAGCAGCCCCGGGACTAGCTCTAACGAGCAGTACTTC. Its translation is CASSPGTSSNEQYF. The chain uses TRBV5-6 and TRBJ2-7; 9 bases are a match to TRBD2. Germline loops: CDR1 SGHDT, CDR2 YYEEEE. The CDR3 sequence is 14 residues long. Trimming at V came to 4 bases and at J to 5 bases, leaving 7 bases not matched to a gene.

The gene calls are TRBV5-5 and TRBJ1-1; D is unresolved. Germline-derived CDR1 and CDR2 are SGHKS and YYEKEE (reference sequence). The V gene lost 7 bases and the J gene lost 1 base, with 11 bases spanning the gap. The CDR3 has 13 residues. CDR3 nucleotide sequence: TGTGCCAGCCGGGCCACAGCGAACACTGAAGCTTTCTTT. This translates into CASRATANTEAFF.

The genes are TRBV7-8 and TRBJ2-3, with TRBD2 matching 7 bases. The CDR3 has 15 residues. In germline, CDR1 is SGHVS, CDR2 FQNEAQ. The junction had 6 bases not matched to a gene; V was cut back by 3 bases and J by 3 bases. CDR3 in amino acids: CASSFSGTSTDTQYF. In DNA form, the CDR3 reads TGTGCCAGCAGCTTCAGCGGGACCTCAACAGATACGCAGTATTTT. The variable domain in full, completed from reference TRBV7-8 and TRBJ2-3, reads GAGVSQSPRYKVAKRGQDVALRCDPISGHVSLFWYQQALGQGPEFLTYFQNEAQLDKSGLPSDRFFAERPEGSVSTLKIQRTQQEDSAVYLCASSFSGTSTDTQYFGPGTRLTVL.

The chain couples TRBV19 to TRBJ2-1; 12 nucleotides agree with TRBD2. V trimming: 2 bases; J trimming: 6 bases; junction bases outside the gene matches: 2. Germline V gene lookup returns CDR1 LNHDA and CDR2 SQIVND (reference sequence). The CDR3 has 15 residues. The CDR3 loop is CASSILAGGINEQFF. The CDR3 nucleotides read TGTGCCAGTAGTATACTAGCGGGAGGGATCAATGAGCAGTTCTTC.

DNA for the CDR3: TGTGCCAGCAGCCCCTGGAAGACCTACAATGAGCAGTTCTTC. Translating it yields CASSPWKTYNEQFF. The chain carries TRBV16 and TRBJ2-1; D is uncertain. Germline CDR1 KGHSY, CDR2 FQNENV. The CDR3 length is 14 residues. V lost 4 bases and J 2 bases, leaving 9 bases between the germline ends.

This rearrangement joins TRBV5-6 to TRBJ2-1; 8 bases match TRBD1. Trimming removed 1 base from V and 4 bases from J; junction bases left unmatched: 4. Germline values: CDR1 SGHDT, CDR2 YYEEEE. This CDR3 is built from 15 residues. CDR3: CASSLNQGAYNEQFF. For the CDR3, the DNA is TGTGCCAGCAGCTTGAATCAGGGGGCTTACAATGAGCAGTTCTTC.

This chain connects TRBV2 to TRBJ2-1; 9 bases line up with TRBD1. The CDR3 has 17 residues. Germline CDR1 and CDR2: SNHLY and FYNNEI. V lost 1 base to trimming and J lost 5 bases; unmatched junction nucleotides: 9. Here the CDR3 reads CASSEELGTGTDNEQFF. The CDR3 DNA reads as TGTGCCAGCAGTGAAGAGCTGGGGACAGGGACCGACAATGAGCAGTTCTTC.

The chain couples TRBV27 to TRBJ1-2; the match to TRBD1 covers 9 bases. The CDR3 has 11 residues. J lost 6 bases, V lost 8 bases, and 1 base had no gene match. Germline loops: CDR1 MNHEY, CDR2 SMNVEV (reference sequence). The CDR3 loop is CASGTGNGYTF. The DNA of the CDR3 is TGTGCCAGCGGGACAGGGAATGGCTACACCTTC.

The chain has TRBV10-2 and TRBJ1-5; no reliable D call. The germline CDR1 and CDR2 sequences are WSHSY and SAAADI. Trimming removed 6 bases from V and 1 base from J, with 10 bases in between. CDR3 size: 14 residues. The CDR3 nucleotides read TGCGCCAGCAGATCGGGGTTGAGCAATCAGCCCCAGCATTTT. Translating it yields CASRSGLSNQPQHF.

The chain links TRBV28 to TRBJ2-3, with D perhaps TRBD2 (5 bases). V was cut by 1 base and J by 3 bases, with 11 bases left in between. Germline V gives CDR1 MDHEN, CDR2 SYDVKM. The length of the CDR3 is 15 residues. The CDR3 loop reads CASSLSGDLTDTQYF. The CDR3 DNA sequence: TGTGCCAGCAGTTTATCCGGGGATTTGACAGATACGCAGTATTTT.

This sequence joins TRBV4-1 and TRBJ1-1; D might be TRBD1 (5 bases). Germline V gene lookup returns CDR1 MGHRA and CDR2 YSYEKL. V dropped 0 bases and J dropped 0 bases, with 8 bases sitting between them. The CDR3 is made up of 15 amino acids. In DNA, the CDR3 is TGCGCCAGCAGCCAAGATGACAGCGTGAACACTGAAGCTTTCTTT. Residues: CASSQDDSVNTEAFF.

The CDR3, as DNA: TGTGCCAGCAGTGGAGGACTAGCGGGAGGGCCCAATGAGCAGTTCTTC. Translated: CASSGGLAGGPNEQFF. The chain has TRBV2 and TRBJ2-1; TRBD2 matches at 15 bases. The germline gives CDR1 SNHLY, CDR2 FYNNEI. J was trimmed by 6 bases and V by 4 bases; bases with no gene match: 4. The CDR3 contains 16 residues.

This sequence joins TRBV28 and TRBJ1-2; 10 bases match TRBD1. The CDR3 runs to 13 residues. Germline V gives CDR1 MDHEN, CDR2 SYDVKM. V trimming: 7 bases; J trimming: 7 bases; junction bases outside the gene matches: 6. CDR3 residues: CASTPWDRGGYTF. CDR3 in DNA: TGTGCCAGCACCCCCTGGGACAGGGGTGGCTACACCTTC.

V gene TRBV6-5 combines with J gene TRBJ2-1; 10 positions agree with TRBD1. V lost 6 bases, J lost 5 bases, and 7 bases stayed unmatched. Germline CDR1 reads MNHEY; CDR2 reads SVGAGI. This CDR3 region has 15 residues. CDR3 protein: CASRSGTGANNEQFF. Here the CDR3 DNA reads TGTGCCAGCAGGTCCGGGACAGGGGCTAACAATGAGCAGTTCTTC.

CDR3 in amino acids: CASSLRGRTDTQYF. The CDR3 DNA reads as TGTGCCAGCAGTTTGAGGGGGCGCACAGATACGCAGTATTTT. The gene calls are TRBV28 and TRBJ2-3; 7 bases are a match to TRBD1. Germline assignment: CDR1 MDHEN and CDR2 SYDVKM. The CDR3 length is 14 residues. V shed 3 bases and J 1 base; nucleotides not matched to a gene: 1.

The gene calls are TRBV27 and TRBJ2-1, with D perhaps TRBD1 (5 bases). With 4 bases removed from V and 5 bases from J, the gap between germline ends came to 18 bases. CDR1 MNHEY and CDR2 SMNVEV come from the germline V gene (reference sequence). CDR3 length equals 16 residues. The CDR3 coding sequence is TGTGCCAGCAGTTCTTTCAGGGAAGGCGTAGACAATGAGCAGTTCTTC. This encodes CASSSFREGVDNEQFF.

The rearrangement links TRBV19 to TRBJ1-5; the D gene is possibly TRBD1 (5 bases). Germline CDR1 reads LNHDA; CDR2 reads SQIVND (reference sequence). Between the trimmed V and J ends, which lost 0 bases and 4 bases, there was a span of 10 bases. This CDR3 is built from 15 residues. Here the CDR3 reads CASSIDPGRNQPQHF. In DNA, the CDR3 is TGTGCCAGTAGTATAGACCCAGGGAGGAATCAGCCCCAGCATTTT.